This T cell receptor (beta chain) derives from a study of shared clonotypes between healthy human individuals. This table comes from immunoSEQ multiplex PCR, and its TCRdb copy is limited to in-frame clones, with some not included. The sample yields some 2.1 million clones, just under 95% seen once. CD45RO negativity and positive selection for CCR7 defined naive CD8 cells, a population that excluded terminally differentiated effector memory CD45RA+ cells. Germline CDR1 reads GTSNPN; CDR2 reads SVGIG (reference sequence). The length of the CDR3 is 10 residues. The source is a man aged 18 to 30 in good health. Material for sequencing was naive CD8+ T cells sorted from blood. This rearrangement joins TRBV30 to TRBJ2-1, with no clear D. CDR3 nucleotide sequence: TGTTCCGCTAGATACAATGAGCAGTTCTTC. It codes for CSARYNEQFF.